The clone carrying this TCR beta chain was recorded many times. The antigen remains unidentified. This CDR3 comprises 14 residues. V was cut by 1 base and J by 8 bases, with 11 bases left in between. The V gene's germline CDR1 is LNHNV and CDR2 YYDKDF (reference sequence). This entry comes from a study of molecular identifiers for immune sequencing clone quantification. One entry per CDR3 protein, called by TCRdb with MiXCR from the PCR reads. In the table there are around 86,000 distinct CDR3 sequences, under 20% of which are singletons. The study's findings and limits: Jurkat TCR RNA from one cell was spiked into 1 million or so naive cells, and it was reportedly detectable there.

The gene calls are TRBV15 and TRBJ1-4, with D tentatively TRBD1 (5 bases). This TCR was sampled from a human donor in good health. Some libraries in this study had Jurkat cell RNA spiked in. Sequencing was carried out using naive CD8+ T cells from blood, with Jurkat cell RNA spiked in. As for subset: FACS-sorted CD8+CD4-CCR7+CD45RA+ naive T cells. Here the CDR3 DNA reads TGTGCCACCAGCAGAGCCAGGGTGCCCGAAAAACTGTTTTTT. Amino acid sequence: CATSRARVPEKLFF.